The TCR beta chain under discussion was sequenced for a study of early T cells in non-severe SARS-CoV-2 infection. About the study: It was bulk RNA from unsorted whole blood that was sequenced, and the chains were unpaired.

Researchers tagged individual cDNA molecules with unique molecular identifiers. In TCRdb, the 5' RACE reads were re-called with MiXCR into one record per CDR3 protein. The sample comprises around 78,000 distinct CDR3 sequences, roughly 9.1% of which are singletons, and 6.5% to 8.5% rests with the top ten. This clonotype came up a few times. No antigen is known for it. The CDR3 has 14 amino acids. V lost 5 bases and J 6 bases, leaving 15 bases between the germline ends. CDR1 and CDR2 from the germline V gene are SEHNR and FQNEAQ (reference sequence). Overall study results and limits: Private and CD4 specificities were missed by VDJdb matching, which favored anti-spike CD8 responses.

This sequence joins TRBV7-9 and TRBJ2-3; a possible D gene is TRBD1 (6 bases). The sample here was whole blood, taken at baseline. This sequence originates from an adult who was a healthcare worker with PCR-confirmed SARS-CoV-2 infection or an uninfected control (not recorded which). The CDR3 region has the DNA TGTGCCAGCAGCCCACGAGAGGGGGTGGATACGCAGTATTTT. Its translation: CASSPREGVDTQYF.